A selection of T cell receptor beta chains follows, all from one sample in a study of identical twins. TCRdb re-derived calls from the 5' RACE reads in MiXCR, one entry per CDR3 protein. The table includes hundreds of thousands of distinct CDR3 sequences, approximately 13% detected once. These data also formed part of another study, on yellow fever vaccine responses in identical twins.

The sequenced sample was PBMCs. The receptors were gathered from a woman younger than 30 in good health. CDR3s include the opening cysteine and the closing phenylalanine or tryptophan. The D gene is left open where the match is weak. The size entry is marked missing in some rows and otherwise reads once, few, many or a size class.

CDR3 DNA	CDR3 protein	V gene	clone size	J gene	D gene
TGTGCCAGCACCTCGGGGGCAAGCTCTGGGGCCAACGTCCTGACTTTC	CASTSGASSGANVLTF	TRBV27	few	TRBJ2-6	-
TGCAGCGTTGAATTCAGCCCCGAGCGGCGGTTGTATTTT	CSVEFSPERRLYF	TRBV29-1	-	TRBJ1-5	-
TGTGCCAGCAGCGTAGGTAGCGGACCCTACGAGCAGTACTTC	CASSVGSGPYEQYF	TRBV9	-	TRBJ2-7	-
TGTGCCAGCAGGCCCACCGGGACAGGGGGCTACAATGAGCAGTTCTTC	CASRPTGTGGYNEQFF	TRBV25-1	many	TRBJ2-1	TRBD1
TGTGCCACCAGTGATTTTGGGGAGCAGTTCTTC	CATSDFGEQFF	TRBV24-1	many	TRBJ2-1	-
TGTGCCAGCAGCCGGACAGGGGTCCCCTCTAGCACAGATACGCAGTATTTT	CASSRTGVPSSTDTQYF	TRBV13	many	TRBJ2-3	TRBD1
TGTGCCAGCCTGTTTGAGGTAACAGGGACCATTCGGCAATTTGATCAGCCCCAGCATTTT	CASLFEVTGTIRQFDQPQHF	TRBV25-1	-	TRBJ1-5	-
TGTGCCAGCTCACCACCCGGGAGGGACTACTACGAGCAGTACTTC	CASSPPGRDYYEQYF	TRBV18	-	TRBJ2-7	TRBD2
TGTGCCAGCACGTCCGGGCCGAACACCGGGGAGCTGTTTTTT	CASTSGPNTGELFF	TRBV3-1	-	TRBJ2-2	-
TGTGCCAGCAGTTTAAGGGGAAGGGCAGGGTCCGAGCAGTACTTC	CASSLRGRAGSEQYF	TRBV28	many	TRBJ2-7	-
TGCGCCAGCAGCGATATCCGTTCAGGGGGCGACGAGCAGTACTTC	CASSDIRSGGDEQYF	TRBV5-1	few	TRBJ2-7	TRBD1
TGCAGTGCTAGTCGGGGGCCGGGATGGAATGAGCAGTTCTTC	CSASRGPGWNEQFF	TRBV20-1	few	TRBJ2-1	-
TGTGCCAGCAGTTCCAATGAGCAGTTCTTC	CASSSNEQFF	TRBV7-9	many	TRBJ2-1	-
TGTGCCAGCAGCTTCGGGGGGTCTGGTACCGGGGAGCTGTTTTTT	CASSFGGSGTGELFF	TRBV7-9	-	TRBJ2-2	TRBD2
TGTGCCAGTACCCTGAACGGGCGAACAGATACGCAGTATTTT	CASTLNGRTDTQYF	TRBV19	-	TRBJ2-3	-
TGCAGTGCTAGTGGGAGGAACACTGAAGCTTTCTTT	CSASGRNTEAFF	TRBV20-1	-	TRBJ1-1	-
TGTGCCAGCAGCGGAGGGACAGGGACCGCAGATACGCAGTATTTT	CASSGGTGTADTQYF	TRBV7-9	-	TRBJ2-3	TRBD1
TGCGCCAGCAGCTCCCTAGCGGGAGGGCCGTGGAATGAGCAGTTCTTC	CASSSLAGGPWNEQFF	TRBV5-1	many	TRBJ2-1	TRBD2
TGCAGCGTTGAAGTGCTAGACCCCCACTCCTACAATGAGCAGTTCTTC	CSVEVLDPHSYNEQFF	TRBV29-1	many	TRBJ2-1	-
TGTGCCAGCAGCGGGGGACTGGCGAACACCGGGGAGCTGTTTTTT	CASSGGLANTGELFF	TRBV9	few	TRBJ2-2	-
TGTGCCAGCAGCCAAGCAGGGTTGGGTCAGCCCCAGCATTTT	CASSQAGLGQPQHF	TRBV3-1	many	TRBJ1-5	-
TGTGCCAGCAGTCGCAGGGGGAAGTTTTTT	CASSRRGKFF	TRBV2	few	TRBJ1-4	TRBD1
TGTGCCAGCAGCTTATTGCTAGGGGGGAACTCCTACGAGCAGTACTTC	CASSLLLGGNSYEQYF	TRBV7-8	-	TRBJ2-7	-
TGCAGCGTTGAGCGGATCCCAGGGGCCGCCGAAATCACTGAAGCTTTCTTT	CSVERIPGAAEITEAFF	TRBV29-1	few	TRBJ1-1	-
TGTGCCAGCAGCCTGACTAGCGGGATAAGCACAGATACGCAGTATTTT	CASSLTSGISTDTQYF	TRBV6-1	-	TRBJ2-3	TRBD2
TGTGCCAGCAGCCAAACGTGGACTAGCGGGAGCCGGAATGAGCAGTTCTTC	CASSQTWTSGSRNEQFF	TRBV3-1	-	TRBJ2-1	TRBD2
TGTGCCAGTAGGGCTTCTGGTGGGAGGGTTGAGCAGTTCTTC	CASRASGGRVEQFF	TRBV19	-	TRBJ2-1	TRBD2
TGTGCCAGCAGCGCCCCTCCCCACAATGAGCAGTTCTTC	CASSAPPHNEQFF	TRBV9	many	TRBJ2-1	-
TGTGCCAGCAGCTCAGATTGGACTACCTACAATGAGCAGTTCTTC	CASSSDWTTYNEQFF	TRBV5-6	few	TRBJ2-1	-
TGTGCCAGCAGTAACAAACAGGGGGCGATTTTCCAGCCCCAGCATTTT	CASSNKQGAIFQPQHF	TRBV6-2/TRBV6-3	once	TRBJ1-5	TRBD1
TGTGCCAGCGAAACCTCGCTCCTTGGAACTGAAGCTTTCTTT	CASETSLLGTEAFF	TRBV12-3/TRBV12-4	many	TRBJ1-1	-
TGTGCCAGCAGTTTAAGGGGGATCGGCAGGGGAAGCTCCTACGAGCAGTACTTC	CASSLRGIGRGSSYEQYF	TRBV28	-	TRBJ2-7	-
TGTGCCAGCAGTTCCTCCAGGGCTAGCGGGTACACCGGGGAGCTGTTTTTT	CASSSSRASGYTGELFF	TRBV12-3/TRBV12-4	-	TRBJ2-2	TRBD2
TGTGCCAGCAGCAACCCAGTCTCCTACAATGAGCAGTTCTTC	CASSNPVSYNEQFF	TRBV21-1	many	TRBJ2-1	-
TGCGCCAGCAACATTGGTGACATAAACTCCCCCAATGAGCAGTTCTTC	CASNIGDINSPNEQFF	TRBV5-1	few	TRBJ2-1	-
TGTGCCAGCAGCCGAGGACAGCCGGGGGCTGAAGCTTTCTTT	CASSRGQPGAEAFF	TRBV12-3/TRBV12-4	many	TRBJ1-1	-
TGCGCCAGCAGCTTGGCCGGGGTAGAGGGAGGGGGAGAGCAGTTCTTC	CASSLAGVEGGGEQFF	TRBV5-1	once	TRBJ2-1	-
TGCAGCGTTGAAGAGTTTCGGGGATCGGTGACCCAGTACTTC	CSVEEFRGSVTQYF	TRBV29-1	many	TRBJ2-5	-
TGCAGTGCTGGCCTTAGATGGGACCAAGCTTTCTTT	CSAGLRWDQAFF	TRBV20-1	few	TRBJ1-1	-